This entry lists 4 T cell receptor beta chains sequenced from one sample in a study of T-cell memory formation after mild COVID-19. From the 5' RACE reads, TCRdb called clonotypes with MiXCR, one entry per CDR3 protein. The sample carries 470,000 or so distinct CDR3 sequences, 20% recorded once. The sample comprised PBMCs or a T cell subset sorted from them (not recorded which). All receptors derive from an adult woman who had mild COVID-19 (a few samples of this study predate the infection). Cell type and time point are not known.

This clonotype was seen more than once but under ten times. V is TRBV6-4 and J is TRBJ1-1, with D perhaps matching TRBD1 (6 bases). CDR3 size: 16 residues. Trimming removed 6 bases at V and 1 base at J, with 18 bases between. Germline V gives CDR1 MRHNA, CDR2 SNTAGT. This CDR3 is CASRTGTNLPNTEAFF. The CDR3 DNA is TGTGCCAGCAGGACAGGAACGAACTTACCGAACACTGAAGCTTTCTTT.

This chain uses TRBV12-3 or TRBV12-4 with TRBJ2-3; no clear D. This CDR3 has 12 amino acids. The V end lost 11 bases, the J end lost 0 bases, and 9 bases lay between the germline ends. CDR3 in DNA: TGTGCCGGGTCGAGTAGCACAGATACGCAGTATTTT. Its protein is CAGSSSTDTQYF.

The CDR3 DNA is TGTGCCAGCAGCTTAGAGGCGGTCGTCTTGAACACTGAAGCTTTCTTT. This codes for CASSLEAVVLNTEAFF. The chain employs TRBV7-8 and TRBJ1-1; D call uncertain. V lost 1 base, J lost 0 bases, and 12 bases lay in between. The CDR3 covers 16 residues. CDR1 is SGHVS, CDR2 FQNEAQ, per germline.

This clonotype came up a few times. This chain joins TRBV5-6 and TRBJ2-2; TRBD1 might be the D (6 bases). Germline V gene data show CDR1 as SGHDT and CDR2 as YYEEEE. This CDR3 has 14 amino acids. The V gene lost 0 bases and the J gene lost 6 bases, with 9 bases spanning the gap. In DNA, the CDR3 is TGTGCCAGCAGCTTGGTGGGGGCCCCCGGGGAGCTGTTTTTT. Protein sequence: CASSLVGAPGELFF.